The clone carrying this TCR beta chain counts as medium-sized by frequency. Its antigen is as yet unknown. This sample was included in a study of cytomegalovirus exposure and HLA in healthy donors. Study outcomes and limitations: Several top significant clusters appeared, in a later analysis, to be linked to common viral pathogens. The Asian-associated ancestry cluster reportedly had fewer N-insertions than the roughly 670-donor mean in a later analysis.

This CDR3 is built from 14 residues. The junction had 4 bases not matched to a gene; V was cut back by 5 bases and J by 3 bases. CDR1 is LNHDA, CDR2 SQIVND, per germline (reference sequence). Primers included in the PCR were 60 Vbeta and 13 Jbeta primers. Clones were sequenced by immunoSEQ multiplex PCR, and TCRdb holds only the in-frame ones, with some missing. Seen in this sample are tens of thousands of clones; the ten most common clones hold 12%. Material for sequencing was PBMCs. The rearrangement links TRBV19 to TRBJ1-3; 7 bases align to TRBD1. The TCR sequence derives from a woman aged 25 to 39 in good health and CMV-seropositive. This chain's CDR3 is CASSATGYGNTIYF. Here the CDR3 DNA reads TGTGCCAGTAGTGCGACAGGGTATGGAAACACCATATATTTT.